The 6 T cell receptor beta chains given below trace back to one sample, sequenced in a study of T cell responses to AZD1222 COVID-19 vaccine. The repertoire was sequenced with immunoSEQ multiplex PCR; TCRdb's copy has only in-frame clones and lacks some. The sample yields 130,000 or so clones, 65% to 90% seen once. The material sequenced was peripheral blood, taken 28 days after the second AZD1222 dose. Receptors were obtained from an adult who received the AZD1222 COVID-19 vaccine.

This rearrangement joins TRBV6-5 to TRBJ2-5; maybe TRBD1 (5 bases). Germline V CDR1 and CDR2: MNHEY, SVGAGI. V was clipped by 10 bases and J by 4 bases, with 10 bases between them. The CDR3 length is 11 residues. The CDR3 sequence is CATGRGETQYF. The CDR3 nucleotides read TGTGCCACCGGAAGGGGAGAGACCCAGTACTTC.

This clone occurred a few times. This chain connects TRBV7-9 to TRBJ1-4; 7 bases are a match to TRBD1. The CDR3 is 15 amino acids. Germline assignment: CDR1 SEHNR and CDR2 FQNEAQ (reference sequence). After removal of 6 bases from V and 5 bases from J, the junction contained 9 bases not matched to a gene. The CDR3 region is CASSPGQALNEKLFF. For the CDR3, the DNA is TGTGCCAGCAGTCCCGGACAGGCTCTCAATGAAAAACTGTTTTTT.

To note about this clone: This sample also contains other DNA sequences that code for the same CDR3. The DNA for the CDR3 is TGTGCCAGCAGCTTGCAGGGTGAAAAACTGTTTTTT. Translating gives CASSLQGEKLFF. This rearrangement joins TRBV7-2 to TRBJ1-4; weak D call: TRBD1 (5 bases). The CDR3 totals 12 residues. Germline V CDR1 and CDR2: SGHTA, FQGNSA. V was trimmed by 3 bases and J by 7 bases, leaving 6 bases between them.

In its sample, this clone was seen a few times. This sequence joins TRBV28 and TRBJ1-5, with D uncertain. This CDR3 region has 13 residues. The ends were cut back, 5 bases at V and 2 bases at J, with 7 bases in the middle. Per germline, CDR1 MDHEN and CDR2 SYDVKM. DNA for the CDR3: TGTGCCAGCAGTAGACACGGCAATCAGCCCCAGCATTTT. Translated: CASSRHGNQPQHF.

The genes are TRBV7-2 and TRBJ2-1; 13 bases map to TRBD2. Germline trimming cut 3 bases from V and 4 bases from J; bases unmatched to any gene: 6. There are 17 residues in the CDR3. Germline V gene lookup returns CDR1 SGHTA and CDR2 FQGNSA. CDR3 coding DNA: TGTGCCAGCAGCTTTACTAGCGGGGGGGCGGGTTACAATGAGCAGTTCTTC. Translated: CASSFTSGGAGYNEQFF.

This clone was seen only a few times. This chain connects TRBV30 to TRBJ1-1; the D gene is possibly TRBD1 (6 bases). Trimming shortened V by 4 bases and J by 7 bases, and 25 bases separated the two germline ends. This CDR3 has 16 amino acids. Germline CDR1 and CDR2: GTSNPN and SVGIG (reference sequence). Here the CDR3 reads CAWTRYGNRDKVEAFF. The CDR3 DNA is TGTGCCTGGACGAGATACGGAAACCGGGACAAAGTTGAAGCTTTCTTT.